Listed here are 11 T cell receptor beta chains from one sample, sequenced in a study of T-cell reconstitution after alpha-beta-depleted transplantation in children. Unique molecular identifiers were used to barcode this TCRbeta library. Via MiXCR, TCRdb re-called the PCR reads, giving one row per CDR3 protein. Among 400,000 to 500,000 distinct CDR3 sequences listed, roughly a tenth were seen once. This specimen consisted of PBMCs from the stem cell graft donor, obtained from the stem cell graft. The receptors originated from a human donor who donated a stem cell graft to a child with acute myeloid leukemia.

This clonotype was seen more than once but under ten times. This rearrangement joins TRBV6-1 to TRBJ1-1; TRBD1 aligns across 10 bases. The V and J ends lost 5 bases and 5 bases, in that order; junction bases with no gene match: 11. The CDR3 length is 16 residues. Germline CDR1 and CDR2: MNHNS and SASEGT. The CDR3 region is CASSRSGTGVGTEAFF. CDR3 in DNA: TGTGCCAGCAGTCGCTCCGGGACAGGGGTTGGTACTGAAGCTTTCTTT.

V usage is TRBV5-1 and J usage is TRBJ1-6, with a weak D call TRBD1 (6 bases). Germline CDR1 and CDR2: SGHRS and YFSETQ. V was clipped by 4 bases and J by 5 bases, with 13 bases between them. CDR3 length: 15 amino acids. CDR3 nucleotide sequence: TGCGCCAGCAGCCCGGGGACACCCGATAATTCACCCCTCCACTTT. Translating it yields CASSPGTPDNSPLHF.

This clonotype appeared many times. The chain is built from TRBV10-3 and TRBJ2-2; 8 nucleotides match TRBD2. Trimming removed 5 bases from V and 3 bases from J; junction bases left unmatched: 5. CDR3 length: 15 amino acids. CDR1 is ENHRY and CDR2 is SYGVKD in the germline V gene. CDR3 coding DNA: TGTGCCATCAGTTACGGGAGGGCCGACACCGGGGAGCTGTTTTTT. Translating it yields CAISYGRADTGELFF.

In its sample, this clonotype was seen many times. The gene calls are TRBV27 and TRBJ1-2; 7 bases fit TRBD1. V shed 3 bases, J shed 2 bases, and the junction held 6 bases outside the gene matches. CDR1 is MNHEY, CDR2 SMNVEV, per germline (reference sequence). The CDR3 extends over 15 amino acids. In nucleotides, the CDR3 is TGTGCCAGCAGTTTGATAGGGGGCGGGAACTATGGCTACACCTTC. This gives the protein CASSLIGGGNYGYTF.

This clonotype was seen only a few times. V usage is TRBV21-1 and J usage is TRBJ1-5; the listed D gene, TRBD1, was not tested against the DNA. TRBV21-1 constitutes a pseudogene. The CDR3 has 15 residues. CDR3 nucleotide sequence: TGTGCCAGCAGCAAAGTACAGGGAGGCAATCAGCCCCAGCATTTT. Translation: CASSKVQGGNQPQHF.

This clonotype has a count of ten or more. J is TRBJ2-1 and V is TRBV2; TRBD1 is a possible D gene (5 bases). The CDR3 has 14 residues. Trimming pared 6 bases from V and 5 bases from J, leaving 14 bases between. Germline CDR1 and CDR2: SNHLY and FYNNEI. CDR3 bases: TGTGCCAGCAGGGTGATGACAGAGAACAATGAGCAGTTCTTC. Its protein is CASRVMTENNEQFF.

This clonotype is medium-sized by share. The V gene is TRBV28, the J gene TRBJ2-7; D possibly corresponds to TRBD1 (6 bases). Germline V CDR1 and CDR2: MDHEN, SYDVKM. The V end lost 7 bases, the J end lost 6 bases, and 25 bases lay between the germline ends. The length of the CDR3 is 16 residues. The CDR3 nucleotides read TGTGCCAGCACCGAGACAGGACCCTGGATATATGGCGAGCAGTACTTC. Amino acid sequence: CASTETGPWIYGEQYF.

In its sample, this clonotype was seen a few times. The rearrangement joins TRBV10-2 to TRBJ1-1, with 11 bases matching TRBD1. The germline CDR1 and CDR2 sequences are WSHSY and SAAADI. V dropped 8 bases and J dropped 3; count of bases not matched to a gene: 2. This CDR3 region has 13 residues. The CDR3 loop reads CASGGQGDTEAFF. The CDR3 coding sequence is TGCGCCAGCGGGGGACAGGGGGACACTGAAGCTTTCTTT.

This clonotype appeared a few times. The chain carries TRBV18 and TRBJ2-1, with 7 bases fitting TRBD2. CDR1 KGHSH and CDR2 LQKENI come from the germline V gene. With 0 bases clipped from V and 0 bases from J, the junction kept 5 bases outside the gene matches. The CDR3 covers 17 residues. CDR3 residues: CASSPPNAGASYNEQFF. The CDR3, as DNA: TGTGCCAGCTCACCACCCAATGCGGGAGCCTCCTACAATGAGCAGTTCTTC.

This clonotype was seen just once. This chain connects TRBV7-2 to TRBJ1-3; TRBD1 matches at 11 bases. The germline V gene encodes CDR1 SGHTA and CDR2 FQGNSA. The CDR3 runs 17 residues. Unmatched junction bases numbered 3, after V lost 2 bases and J lost 0 bases. Here the CDR3 reads CASSLWTGGGSGNTIYF. DNA for the CDR3: TGTGCCAGCAGCTTATGGACAGGGGGCGGCTCTGGAAACACCATATATTTT.

This clonotype was counted many times. V usage is TRBV5-1 and J usage is TRBJ2-1; TRBD2 matches at 9 bases. The V and J ends lost 2 bases and 8 bases, in that order; junction bases with no gene match: 11. The germline gives CDR1 SGHRS, CDR2 YFSETQ. This CDR3 is built from 16 residues. CDR3 nucleotide sequence: TGCGCCAGCAGCTTTGGGGCGGGAGGGCCTGGATATGAGCAGTTCTTC. Translation gives CASSFGAGGPGYEQFF.